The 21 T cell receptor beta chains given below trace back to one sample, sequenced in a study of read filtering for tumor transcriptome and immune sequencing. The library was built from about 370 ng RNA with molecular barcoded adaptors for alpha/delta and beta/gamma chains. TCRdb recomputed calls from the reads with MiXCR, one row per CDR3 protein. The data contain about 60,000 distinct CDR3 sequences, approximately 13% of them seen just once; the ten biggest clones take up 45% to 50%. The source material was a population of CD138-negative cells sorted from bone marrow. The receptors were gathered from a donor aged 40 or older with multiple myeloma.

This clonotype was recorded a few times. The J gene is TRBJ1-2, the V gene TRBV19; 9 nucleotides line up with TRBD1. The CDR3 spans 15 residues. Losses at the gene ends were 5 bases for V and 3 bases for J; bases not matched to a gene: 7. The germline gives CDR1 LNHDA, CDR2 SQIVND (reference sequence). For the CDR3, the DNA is TGTGCCAGTAGTGCCCCCAGGGACAGGGACTATGGCTACACCTTC. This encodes CASSAPRDRDYGYTF.

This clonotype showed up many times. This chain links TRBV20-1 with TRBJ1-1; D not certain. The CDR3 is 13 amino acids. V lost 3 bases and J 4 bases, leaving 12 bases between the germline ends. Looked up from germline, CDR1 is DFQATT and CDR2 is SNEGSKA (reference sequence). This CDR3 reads CSASTGRLTEAFF. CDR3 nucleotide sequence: TGCAGTGCTAGCACCGGCAGGCTCACTGAAGCTTTCTTT.

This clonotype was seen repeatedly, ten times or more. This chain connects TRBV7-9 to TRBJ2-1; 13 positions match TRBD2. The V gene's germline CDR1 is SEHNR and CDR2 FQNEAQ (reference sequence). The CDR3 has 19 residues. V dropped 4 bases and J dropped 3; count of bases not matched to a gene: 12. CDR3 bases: TGTGCCAGCAGCTCTTTCGGACTAGCGGGAGAACCACTCTACAATGAGCAGTTCTTC. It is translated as CASSSFGLAGEPLYNEQFF.

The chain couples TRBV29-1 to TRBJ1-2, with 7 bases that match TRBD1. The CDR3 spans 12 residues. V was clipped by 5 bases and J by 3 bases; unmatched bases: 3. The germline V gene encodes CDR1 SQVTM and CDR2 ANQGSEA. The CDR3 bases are TGCAGCGTTAAGGGGGCGGACTATGGCTACACCTTC. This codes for CSVKGADYGYTF.

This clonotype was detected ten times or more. The chain's CDR3 is CASSFLGQEVNYGYTF. The DNA of the CDR3 is TGTGCCAGCAGCTTCCTGGGACAGGAGGTTAACTATGGCTACACCTTC. The chain is built from TRBV7-9 and TRBJ1-2, with 8 nucleotides matching TRBD1. The junction had 7 bases not matched to a gene; V was cut back by 3 bases and J by 1 base. This CDR3 comprises 16 residues. Germline assignment: CDR1 SEHNR and CDR2 FQNEAQ (reference sequence).

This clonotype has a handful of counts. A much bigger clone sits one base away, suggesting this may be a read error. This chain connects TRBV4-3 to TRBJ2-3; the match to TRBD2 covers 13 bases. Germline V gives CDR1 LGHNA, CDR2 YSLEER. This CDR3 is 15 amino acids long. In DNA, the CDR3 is TGTGCCAGCAGCCTTGGGACTAGCGGGACAGATACGCGGTATTTT. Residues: CASSLGTSGTDTRYF.

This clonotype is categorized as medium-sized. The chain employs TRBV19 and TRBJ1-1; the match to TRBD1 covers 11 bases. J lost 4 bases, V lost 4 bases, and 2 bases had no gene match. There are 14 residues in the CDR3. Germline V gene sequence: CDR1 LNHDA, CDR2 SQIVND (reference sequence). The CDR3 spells CASSTDRGLTEAFF. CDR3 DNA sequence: TGTGCCAGTAGTACGGACAGGGGGCTCACTGAAGCTTTCTTT.

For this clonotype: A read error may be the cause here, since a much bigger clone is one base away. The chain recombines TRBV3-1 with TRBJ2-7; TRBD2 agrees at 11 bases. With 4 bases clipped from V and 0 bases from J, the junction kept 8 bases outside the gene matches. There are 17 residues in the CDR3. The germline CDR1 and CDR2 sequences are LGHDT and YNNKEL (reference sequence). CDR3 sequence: CASSPRKGTSGSYEQYF. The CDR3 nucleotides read TGTGCCAGCAGCCCCAGGAAAGGGACTAGCGGCTCCTACGAGCAGTACTTC.

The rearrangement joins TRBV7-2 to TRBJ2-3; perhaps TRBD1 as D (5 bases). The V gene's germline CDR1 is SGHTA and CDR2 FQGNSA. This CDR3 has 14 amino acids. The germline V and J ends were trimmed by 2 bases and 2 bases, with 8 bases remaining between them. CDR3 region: CASSLQGNTDTQYF. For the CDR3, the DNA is TGTGCCAGCAGCTTACAGGGAAACACAGATACGCAGTATTTT.

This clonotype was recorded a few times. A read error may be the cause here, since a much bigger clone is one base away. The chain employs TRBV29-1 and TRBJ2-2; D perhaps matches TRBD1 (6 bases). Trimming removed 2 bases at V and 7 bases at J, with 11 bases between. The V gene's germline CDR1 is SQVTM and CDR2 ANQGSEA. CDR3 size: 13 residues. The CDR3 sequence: CSVEHTGFGELFF. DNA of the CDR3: TGCAGCGTTGAACATACAGGGTTCGGGGAGCTGTTTTTT.

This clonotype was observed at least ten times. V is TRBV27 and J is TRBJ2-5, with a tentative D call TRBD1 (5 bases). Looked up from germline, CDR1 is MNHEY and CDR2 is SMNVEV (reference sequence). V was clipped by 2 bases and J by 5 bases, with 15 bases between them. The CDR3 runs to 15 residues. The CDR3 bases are TGTGCCAGCAGTTTAACCCGACAGCCTAGGGAGACCCAGTACTTC. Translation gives CASSLTRQPRETQYF.

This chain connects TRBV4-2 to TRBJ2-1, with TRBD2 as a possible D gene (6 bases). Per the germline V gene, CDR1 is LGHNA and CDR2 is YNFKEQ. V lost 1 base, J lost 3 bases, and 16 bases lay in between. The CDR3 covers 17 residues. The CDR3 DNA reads TGTGCCAGCAGCCAAGCTCTGCGGGAAAGAGACTACAATGAGCAGTTCTTC. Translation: CASSQALRERDYNEQFF.

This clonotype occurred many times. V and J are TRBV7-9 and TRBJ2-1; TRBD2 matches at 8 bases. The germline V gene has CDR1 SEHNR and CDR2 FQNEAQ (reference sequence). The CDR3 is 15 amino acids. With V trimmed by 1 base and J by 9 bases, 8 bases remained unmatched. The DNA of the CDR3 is TGTGCCAGCAGCTTAGACGGGAGACGGGAGGGTGAGCAGTTCTTC. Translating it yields CASSLDGRREGEQFF.

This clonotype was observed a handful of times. Written as DNA, the CDR3 is TGTGCCACCAGGGCCTCTTTCGGGACTAGCGGGCAAGAGACCCAGTACTTC. This gives the protein CATRASFGTSGQETQYF. This chain connects TRBV15 to TRBJ2-5, with 12 bases lining up with TRBD2. CDR3 length: 17 residues. With V trimmed by 6 bases and J by 2 bases, 10 bases remained unmatched. Germline loops: CDR1 LNHNV, CDR2 YYDKDF (reference sequence).

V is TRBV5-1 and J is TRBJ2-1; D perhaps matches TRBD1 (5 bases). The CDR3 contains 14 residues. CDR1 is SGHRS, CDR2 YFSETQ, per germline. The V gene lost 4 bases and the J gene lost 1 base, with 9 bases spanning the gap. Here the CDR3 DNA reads TGCGCCAGCAGCCCCGGACAATCCTACAATGAGCAGTTCTTC. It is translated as CASSPGQSYNEQFF.

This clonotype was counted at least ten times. The CDR3 protein is CASSSRVAGLEQFF. The CDR3 nucleotides are TGTGCCAGCAGCTCCCGGGTAGCGGGACTTGAGCAGTTCTTC. The chain links TRBV11-2 to TRBJ2-1, with 8 bases that match TRBD2. The CDR3 contains 14 residues. Looked up from germline, CDR1 is SGHAT and CDR2 is FQNNGV. Trimming cost V 4 bases and J 9 bases; bases outside gene matches: 8.

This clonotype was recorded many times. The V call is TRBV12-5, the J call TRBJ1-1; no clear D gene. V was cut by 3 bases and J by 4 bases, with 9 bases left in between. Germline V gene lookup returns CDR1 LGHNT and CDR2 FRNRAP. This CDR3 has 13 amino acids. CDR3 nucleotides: TGTGCTAGTGGTTTAGCCGGGATCACTGAAGCTTTCTTT. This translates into CASGLAGITEAFF.

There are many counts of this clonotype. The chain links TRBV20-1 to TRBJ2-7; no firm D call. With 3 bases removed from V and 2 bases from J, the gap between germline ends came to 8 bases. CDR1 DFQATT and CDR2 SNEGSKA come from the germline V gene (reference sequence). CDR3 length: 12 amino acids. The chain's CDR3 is CSASDDTYEQYF. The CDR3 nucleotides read TGCAGTGCTAGCGATGACACCTACGAGCAGTACTTC.

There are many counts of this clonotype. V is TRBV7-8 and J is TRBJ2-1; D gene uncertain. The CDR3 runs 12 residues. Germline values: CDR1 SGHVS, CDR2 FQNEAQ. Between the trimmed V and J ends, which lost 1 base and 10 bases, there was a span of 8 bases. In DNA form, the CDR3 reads TGTGCCAGCAGCTTAGTTGTCAGCGAGCAGTTCTTC. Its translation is CASSLVVSEQFF.

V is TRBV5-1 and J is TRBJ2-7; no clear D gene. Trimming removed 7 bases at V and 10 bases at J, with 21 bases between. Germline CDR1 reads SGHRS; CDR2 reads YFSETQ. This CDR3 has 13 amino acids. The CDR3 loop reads CASGTGWGGEQYF. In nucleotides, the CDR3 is TGCGCCAGCGGTACGGGTTGGGGTGGAGAACAGTACTTC.

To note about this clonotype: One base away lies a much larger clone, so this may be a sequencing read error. The CDR3 nucleotides read TGTGCCACCAGCAGACAGGGCAGGGAGGAGGCCCAGTACTTC. Translating it yields CATSRQGREEAQYF. The genes are TRBV15 and TRBJ2-5, with D possibly TRBD2 on 6 matching bases. CDR3 size: 14 residues. V lost 2 bases to trimming and J lost 9 bases, with 16 bases between them. Germline V gene sequence: CDR1 LNHNV, CDR2 YYDKDF (reference sequence). Filled out from reference TRBV15 and TRBJ2-5, the complete variable domain reads DAMVIQNPRYQVTQFGKPVTLSCSQTLNHNVMYWYQQKSSQAPKLLFHYYDKDFNNEADTPDNFQSRRPNTSFCFLDIRSPGLGDTAMYLCATSRQGREEAQYFGPGTRLLVL.